This TCR beta chain stems from a study of blood T cell repertoires in COVID-19. Measured with immunoSEQ multiplex PCR; TCRdb has only the in-frame clones, and not every one. The data hold fewer than 200,000 clones, with about 74% observed a single time. Germline-derived CDR1 and CDR2 are ENHRY and SYGVKD. V was clipped by 8 bases and J by 6 bases; unmatched bases: 6. The CDR3 spans 12 residues. The clonotype originates from a woman of 80 years or more with acute or convalescent COVID-19. The source material was peripheral blood. The chain uses TRBV10-3 and TRBJ1-2; 7 bases match TRBD1. CDR3 in amino acids: CAIAQGENGYTF. The CDR3 DNA sequence: TGTGCCATCGCGCAGGGGGAGAATGGCTACACCTTC.